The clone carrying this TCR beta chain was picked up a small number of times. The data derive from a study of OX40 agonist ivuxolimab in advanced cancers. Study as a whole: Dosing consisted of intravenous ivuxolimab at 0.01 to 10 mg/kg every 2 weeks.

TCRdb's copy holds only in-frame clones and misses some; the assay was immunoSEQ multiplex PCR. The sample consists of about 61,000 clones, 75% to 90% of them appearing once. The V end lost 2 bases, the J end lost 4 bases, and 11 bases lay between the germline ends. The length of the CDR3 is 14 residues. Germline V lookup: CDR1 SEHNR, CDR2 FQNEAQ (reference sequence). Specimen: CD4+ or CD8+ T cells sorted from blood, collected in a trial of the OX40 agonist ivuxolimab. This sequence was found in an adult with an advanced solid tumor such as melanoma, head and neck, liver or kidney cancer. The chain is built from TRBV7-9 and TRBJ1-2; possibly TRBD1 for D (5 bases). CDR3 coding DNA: TGTGCCAGCAGCTTATTCCAGGGTACCTATGGCTACACCTTC. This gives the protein CASSLFQGTYGYTF.